The 22 T cell receptor beta chains listed next were all sequenced from one sample in a study of T cells in Graves' hyperthyroidism and ophthalmopathy. RNA transcripts yielded amplified TCR beta CDR3 regions. An initial round of RT-PCR targeting the TCR CDR3 relied on the HTBI primer set. In TCRdb, the multiplex PCR reads were re-called with MiXCR into one record per CDR3 protein. The sample yields 550,000 to 650,000 distinct CDR3 sequences, approximately 15% seen once. The sample consisted of blood. The receptors were sampled from a woman aged 30 to 39 with Graves' hyperthyroidism that later progressed to Graves' ophthalmopathy.

This clonotype was found many times. The chain uses TRBV28 and TRBJ2-5; possibly TRBD1 or TRBD2 for D (6 bases each). Trimming took off 0 bases at V and 5 bases at J, with 10 bases between the two ends. This CDR3 contains 14 residues. From germline, CDR1 is MDHEN and CDR2 SYDVKM. The CDR3 region is CASSLWGGEETQYF. The CDR3 nucleotides read TGTGCCAGCAGTTTATGGGGGGGCGAGGAGACCCAGTACTTC.

This clonotype appeared many times. The chain recombines TRBV11-3 with TRBJ2-7; TRBD1 aligns across 7 bases. The CDR3 runs 16 residues. The V gene end was trimmed by 3 bases and the J gene end by 0 bases; junction bases not matched to a gene: 8. CDR1 and CDR2 from the germline V gene are SGHNT and YENEEA. The CDR3 coding sequence is TGTGCCAGCAGCTTCCCGACAGGGCCAGGCTCCTACGAGCAGTACTTC. This sequence encodes CASSFPTGPGSYEQYF.

On this clonotype itself: This may arise from a read error, as a much more abundant clone is one base away. V usage is TRBV18 and J usage is TRBJ1-1; tentative D call: TRBD1 (6 bases). The V end was cut by 2 bases, the J end by 5 bases, with 12 bases between. In germline, CDR1 is KGHSH, CDR2 LQKENI. The CDR3 loop spans 14 amino acids. CDR3 coding DNA: TGTGCCAGCTCACCAACGGCAGGGGTAACTGAAGCTTTCTTT. Translation: CASSPTAGVTEAFF.

In this sample, this clonotype turned up many times. V and J are TRBV29-1 and TRBJ1-2; no clear D gene. V lost 4 bases and J 2 bases, leaving 8 bases between the germline ends. The CDR3 is made up of 12 amino acids. The germline V gene has CDR1 SQVTM and CDR2 ANQGSEA. The CDR3 DNA reads as TGCAGCGTTGGAACAAGCAACTATGGCTACACCTTC. Translated, it gives CSVGTSNYGYTF.

This clonotype has at least ten counts. The chain carries TRBV7-2 and TRBJ2-3; D tentatively fits TRBD1 or TRBD2 (5 bases each). V was trimmed by 1 base and J by 3 bases, leaving 11 bases between them. This CDR3 spans 15 amino acids. CDR1 is SGHTA and CDR2 is FQGNSA in the germline V gene. CDR3 residues: CASSLVTGRTDTQYF. CDR3 nucleotide sequence: TGTGCCAGCAGCTTAGTAACGGGACGTACAGATACGCAGTATTTT.

As regards this clonotype: Given a much more abundant clone one base away, this may be a read error. The chain combines TRBV6-1 with TRBJ2-7; 7 nucleotides match TRBD2. The CDR3 consists of 16 residues. CDR1 and CDR2 from the germline V gene are MNHNS and SASEGT. The J segment lost 6 bases and the V segment lost 6 bases, leaving 17 bases of the junction unmatched. CDR3 sequence reads: CASRPGRRWSLGEQYF. In DNA form, the CDR3 reads TGTGCCAGCAGGCCCGGGAGGCGTTGGAGCCTGGGCGAGCAGTACTTC.

This clonotype was recorded at least ten times. The rearrangement uses TRBV27 and TRBJ2-3; D remains unclear. Trimming pared 4 bases from V and 2 bases from J, leaving 10 bases between. Germline V CDR1 and CDR2: MNHEY, SMNVEV (reference sequence). The CDR3 runs to 14 residues. The CDR3 region has the DNA TGTGCCAGCAGTTCTTTGGGCACCACAGATACGCAGTATTTT. Its translation: CASSSLGTTDTQYF.

This clonotype appeared many times. V gene TRBV20-1 combines with J gene TRBJ2-7; 10 nucleotides line up with TRBD1. The CDR3 runs 15 residues. J was trimmed by 2 bases and V by 1 base; bases with no gene match: 5. Germline-derived CDR1 and CDR2 are DFQATT and SNEGSKA (reference sequence). The CDR3: CSARVVGTGAYEQYF. The CDR3 DNA reads TGCAGTGCTAGAGTGGTGGGGACAGGGGCCTACGAGCAGTACTTC.

This clonotype was recorded a few times. The rearrangement joins TRBV20-1 to TRBJ2-7; maybe TRBD2 (5 bases). Trimming stripped 2 bases from V and 3 bases from J, with 17 bases between. Germline V gene sequence: CDR1 DFQATT, CDR2 SNEGSKA (reference sequence). This CDR3 spans 15 amino acids. In DNA, the CDR3 is TGCAGTGCTAGAAGAGGACTCAGCTCGATCTACGAGCAGTACTTC. This gives the protein CSARRGLSSIYEQYF.

This clonotype was detected ten times or more. The V gene is TRBV30, the J gene TRBJ2-3; D not certain. V dropped 1 base and J dropped 4 bases, with 6 bases sitting between them. This CDR3 is built from 12 residues. Germline CDR1 and CDR2: GTSNPN and SVGIG (reference sequence). The CDR3 DNA follows: TGTGCCTGGAGTGGTGGGGCAGATACGCAGTATTTT. This codes for CAWSGGADTQYF.

The chain links TRBV5-1 to TRBJ1-6; weak D call: TRBD1 (5 bases). Germline assignment: CDR1 SGHRS and CDR2 YFSETQ. V was clipped by 5 bases and J by 7 bases, with 19 bases between them. The CDR3 length is 16 residues. The CDR3 coding sequence is TGCGCCAGCAGTCTGGGAAATTCCGGGGGAAATTCACCCCTCCACTTT. Residues: CASSLGNSGGNSPLHF.

This clonotype showed up many times. The gene calls are TRBV10-3 and TRBJ2-7; D gene unclear. V was pared by 2 bases and J by 9 bases, with 11 bases between. The CDR3 is 12 amino acids. CDR1 and CDR2 (germline): ENHRY, SYGVKD. The CDR3 DNA reads TGTGCCATCAGTGAGACACTGGAGCGGCAGTACTTC. It is translated as CAISETLERQYF.

This rearrangement joins TRBV6-1 to TRBJ2-7; D call uncertain. Germline V lookup: CDR1 MNHNS, CDR2 SASEGT. V was shortened by 5 bases and J by 1 base, with 12 bases between the two germline ends. The CDR3 runs 14 residues. CDR3 sequence (DNA): TGTGCCAGCAGTTTCCCCGGCCGATCCTACGAGCAGTACTTC. Protein sequence: CASSFPGRSYEQYF.

This clonotype was observed at least ten times. The chain links TRBV28 to TRBJ2-3, with D possibly called TRBD1 or TRBD2 (5 bases each). The CDR3 covers 16 residues. V gave up 5 bases and J gave up 0 bases, with 15 bases separating them. Germline V gene lookup returns CDR1 MDHEN and CDR2 SYDVKM. DNA for the CDR3: TGTGCCAGCAGTCGTCGGGGCGGAAGTAGCACAGATACGCAGTATTTT. Translated, it gives CASSRRGGSSTDTQYF.

This clonotype was counted ten times or more. This chain joins TRBV6-2 or TRBV6-3 and TRBJ2-7, with D possibly being TRBD1 (7 bases). Germline V CDR1 and CDR2: MNHEY, SVGEGT. The V end was cut by 6 bases, the J end by 0 bases, with 15 bases between. This CDR3 spans 15 amino acids. CDR3 coding DNA: TGTGCCAGCAGCCCTCCCAGGGGGGTCTCCTACGAGCAGTACTTC. Protein product: CASSPPRGVSYEQYF.

This clonotype was seen at least ten times. The chain has TRBV14 and TRBJ2-5; 11 positions agree with TRBD2. The CDR3 is 16 amino acids. Trimming cost V 5 bases and J 7 bases; bases outside gene matches: 12. Per the germline V gene, CDR1 is SGHDN and CDR2 is FVKESK. The CDR3 DNA is TGTGCCAGCAGCAGTGGGACTAGCGGTGGCTGGGTGACCCAGTACTTC. It encodes CASSSGTSGGWVTQYF.

This clonotype was seen many times. The chain links TRBV30 to TRBJ1-4; 9 nucleotides line up with TRBD1. Trimming cost V 4 bases and J 7 bases; bases outside gene matches: 7. The CDR3 sequence is 14 residues long. Germline V gene data show CDR1 as GTSNPN and CDR2 as SVGIG (reference sequence). CDR3 nucleotide sequence: TGTGCCTGGACCTCCACAGGGGGCAGTGAAAAACTGTTTTTT. Translated, it gives CAWTSTGGSEKLFF.

This clonotype has a count of ten or more. This rearrangement joins TRBV28 to TRBJ2-7; the D gene could be TRBD1 or TRBD2 (5 bases each). CDR3 length equals 13 residues. Germline V gene lookup returns CDR1 MDHEN and CDR2 SYDVKM. V gave up 3 bases and J gave up 3 bases, with 9 bases separating them. The CDR3 DNA reads as TGTGCCAGCAGTTTCCGGGACCACTACGAGCAGTACTTC. Encoded protein: CASSFRDHYEQYF.

This clonotype has more than one count but fewer than ten. The DNA for the CDR3 is TGTGCCAGTAGACGGGAGGGCAAGTACGAGCAGTACTTC. Its translation is CASRREGKYEQYF. The chain recombines TRBV19 with TRBJ2-7; 8 bases align to TRBD2. With 6 bases clipped from V and 4 bases from J, the junction kept 5 bases outside the gene matches. CDR1 and CDR2 from the germline V gene are LNHDA and SQIVND (reference sequence). The CDR3 is 13 residues long.

The table lists this clonotype with many counts. V gene TRBV10-1 combines with J gene TRBJ2-5; 8 bases agree with TRBD2. The V gene end was trimmed by 3 bases and the J gene end by 5 bases; junction bases not matched to a gene: 14. Germline CDR1 reads WNHNN; CDR2 reads SYGVQD (reference sequence). The CDR3 runs to 17 residues. The CDR3 sequence: CASSEGDFGSGAETQYF. CDR3 bases: TGCGCCAGCAGTGAAGGAGACTTTGGTAGCGGGGCGGAGACCCAGTACTTC.

The rearrangement joins TRBV6-2 or TRBV6-3 to TRBJ2-3, with 12 nucleotides matching TRBD1. Germline V gives CDR1 MNHEY, CDR2 SVGEGT. Trimming removed 6 bases from V and 3 bases from J; junction bases left unmatched: 16. The CDR3 runs 19 residues. DNA of the CDR3: TGTGCCAGCAGAGCATTCCTACCGGGACAGGGGGCGCGAACAGATACGCAGTATTTT. This encodes CASRAFLPGQGARTDTQYF.

The chain has TRBV30 and TRBJ2-3; the match to TRBD2 covers 7 bases. The length of the CDR3 is 15 residues. Trimming took 4 bases from V and 1 from J; bases not matched to a gene: 8. From germline, CDR1 is GTSNPN and CDR2 SVGIG (reference sequence). The CDR3 region is CAWMGGSRGTDTQYF. CDR3 coding DNA: TGTGCCTGGATGGGGGGGAGCAGAGGCACAGATACGCAGTATTTT.